This T cell receptor (beta chain) was retrieved from a study of tumor-infiltrating lymphocytes in localized non-small cell lung cancer. As for the study in general: Patients included smokers and never-smokers with various histologies, some sampled after neoadjuvant chemotherapy. Tumor tissue and non-adjacent uninvolved lung came from each patient.

Some clones are missing from TCRdb's copy, which holds only in-frame ones; the method was immunoSEQ multiplex PCR. The table records roughly 8,500 clones, over 75% of them present only once. This clone showed up just once. The same CDR3 also results from other DNA sequences found in this sample. Trimming cost V 0 bases and J 6 bases, with 17 bases left between them. This CDR3 is built from 16 residues. Germline CDR1 SGDLS, CDR2 YYNGEE. This clonotype was obtained from a human donor with non-small cell lung cancer. The rearrangement joins TRBV9 to TRBJ2-3, with D possibly being TRBD1 or TRBD2 (5 bases each). Sequencing was carried out using uninvolved lung tissue not adjacent to the tumor. CDR3 DNA: TGTGCCAGCAGCGTAGGGCCAGGCCGAGGGGTGGATACGCAGTATTTT. Residues: CASSVGPGRGVDTQYF.